The sequence of this TCR beta chain was determined in a study of cytomegalovirus exposure and HLA in healthy donors. The CDR3 has 13 amino acids. Germline V lookup: CDR1 MDHEN, CDR2 SYDVKM. The V gene lost 3 bases and the J gene lost 8 bases, with 11 bases spanning the gap. In regard to this clone: Its antigen is undetermined.

Study outcomes and limitations: The later analysis indicated that the majority of CMV-associated TCR beta chains appeared HLA-restricted. Clonal expansion was found to be greater in HLA-associated TCR beta chains than in equally common others in a later analysis. The study listed approximately 170 cytomegalovirus-associated TCR beta chains. In an earlier analysis, most TCR beta V segments were productive about 90% or about 30% of the time.

The PCR contained 60 Vbeta and 13 Jbeta primers. Sequencing was performed with immunoSEQ multiplex PCR; in TCRdb, only in-frame clones are kept and a portion is missing. The table lists roughly 190,000 clones, around 81% of them singletons. The V and J genes are TRBV28 and TRBJ2-1, with D perhaps TRBD1 (6 bases). Sequencing input: PBMCs. The sequence came from a man younger than 35 in good health and CMV-seronegative. CDR3 coding DNA: TGTGCCAGCAGTTTTGAGGGGGTCCATGAGCAGTTCTTC. Amino acid sequence: CASSFEGVHEQFF.